This TCR beta chain is drawn from a study of blood T cell repertoires in COVID-19. CDR1 and CDR2 from the germline V gene are KGHDR and SFDVKD. V was clipped by 3 bases and J by 3 bases, with 7 bases between them. This CDR3 is built from 13 residues. Sequencing was performed with immunoSEQ multiplex PCR; in TCRdb, only in-frame clones are kept and a portion is missing. The sample yields about 220,000 clones, about 88% seen once. Resolution of symptoms, clearance, or two negative PCRs was present in recovered Cohort 3 donors. The rearrangement links TRBV24-1 to TRBJ2-5; tentative D call: TRBD2 (5 bases). This receptor was identified in a woman in her 30s who had recovered from COVID-19. The sample taken for sequencing was PBMCs or T cells enriched from blood (not recorded which). This CDR3 is CATSDRGKETQYF. CDR3 bases: TGTGCCACCAGTGATCGGGGAAAAGAGACCCAGTACTTC.